This TCR beta chain stems from a study of shared clonotypes between healthy human individuals (TCRdb year 2020). In the study overall: The cohort included three men and a couple of women between 18 and 49 years of age. Each donor's leukapheresis produced roughly between roughly 0.85 and 10 billion PBMCs. Libraries were prepared and TCR repertoires were sequenced by different laboratories using diverse techniques, in order to increase sequencing depth and limit assay-specific biases. The study deeply sequenced blood TCR repertoires of several healthy adults to estimate repertoire size and the extent of clonotype sharing between individuals. For each donor, CD4 naive and CD4 memory were each run on three plates, CD8 naive on two plates, and CD8 memory on one plate.

V was cut back by 1 base and J by 4 bases, leaving a gap of 10 bases between them. The germline V gene (reference sequence) specifies MNHEY as CDR1 and SMNVEV as CDR2. The CDR3 measures 15 amino acids from cysteine to phenylalanine. Just CDR3 DNA is preserved here, 45 bases in frame from base 1. CD8 naive samples were obtained by positive selection for CCR7 among CD45RO-negative cells, yielding a CD45RA+CCR7+ population from which TemRA cells were excluded. Donors were healthy HIV-negative adults with no recently reported acute infections or vaccinations. Every donor was a Caucasian adult living in Nashville, Tennessee, USA. After blood collection by leukapheresis, PBMCs were isolated using Ficoll-Histopaque density gradient centrifugation and then cryopreserved in the vapor phase of liquid nitrogen. Analytical flow cytometry was used to check the purity and quantity of each magnetically sorted T cell population. From each sorted fraction, genomic DNA was isolated and quantified by UV absorbance on a Nanodrop 2000c.

A word on this clone: Its antigen remains undetermined. No per-base quality is available; no much larger clone lies one base away.

General findings and caveats noted by the study authors: Naive subsets generally had larger estimated clonotype richness than memory subsets did. Incomplete sequencing was indicated by rarefaction of sorted-subset datasets, despite the large sequencing depth. Pairwise subsampling led to the expectation that sequencing depth would affect the degree of clonotype sharing among donors. Compared with non-shared clonotypes, clonotypes shared by all four sorted-subset donors had higher generation probabilities. Only blood was sampled, and tissue TCR repertoires likely differ from those in blood. Across a handful of donors, about 4.5% of naive CD4, roughly 3.5% of naive CD8, roughly 2.3% of memory CD4, and approximately 0.4% of memory CD8 clonotypes were shared. Because the study included a small number of donors, the genetic and exposure-history diversity represented was limited.

Using the deep immunoSEQ assay, multiplex PCR amplified TCR CDR3 regions from genomic DNA. Genomic DNA extracted from each cell subset was distributed evenly over all wells of several immunoSEQ 96-well plates, and each plate served as one replicate. For sorted subsets, approximately 190 ng of genomic DNA, equivalent to around 29,000 T cell genomes, went into each replicate PCR. Purified libraries were measured with a Qubit 3.0 fluorometer, size-checked on a Bioanalyzer 2100, and measured again with the KAPA Library Quantification kit. Each immunoSEQ 96-well plate was sequenced on its own single-read 150-cycle Illumina NextSeq 550 flow cell. As for the authors' bioinformatics: The immunoSEQ output contained only junctional sequences without quality scores, so filtering could not match that applied to full-length reads. To assign V/J genes and CDR3, sequences were annotated using PyIR, a Python wrapper for IgBLAST v1.9, with IMGT germline references. Reads were removed for weak V/J assignments (E-value above 1e-6), missing CDR3, stop codons, out-of-frame junctions, or ambiguous translated residues. V3J clonotypes were defined as sequences sharing the same inferred V gene, J gene, and CDR3 amino acid sequence. To compute the percentage overlap between repertoires, the number of shared unique clonotypes was divided by the size of the smaller repertoire. Richness of each repertoire was evaluated using RTK rarefaction, the Chao1 estimator, and Recon v2.1 estimates of unobserved clonotypes. OLGA was used to compute generation probabilities for all TCRbeta clonotypes that the gDNA method yielded from a handful of donors. The table was pulled from immuneACCESS by TCRdb, which kept in-frame rearrangements only. Such tables lose some clones; where checked, under half of the loss comes from unresolved V genes, and the rest has no known cause. V, J and clone size are those of that table, while D and trimming were read from the DNA. Recorded for this sample are millions of clones; approximately 95% of them occurred a single time. 0.9% to 1.3% of the sample lies in the top ten.

The sequence links TRBV27 to TRBJ2-2, with TRBD1 perhaps the D gene, on 6 matching bases. This sequence originates from a man aged 18-30 years in good health. The sequenced material came from naive CD8+ T cells sorted from blood. Reading the label with the study, this specimen's cell subset or site is: CD45RA+CCR7+. The CDR3 loop reads CASSLFLGGTGELFF. Here is the DNA: TGTGCCAGCAGTTTATTCCTAGGGGGCACCGGGGAGCTGTTTTTT.